This record concerns one T cell receptor (beta chain) sequence. Trimming removed 5 bases at V and 3 bases at J, with 23 bases between. Germline V gene data show CDR1 as SGHNT and CDR2 as YENEEA. The CDR3 has 18 amino acids. This entry comes from a study of blood T cell repertoires in COVID-19. Study information: Specimens from acute and convalescent COVID-19 originated in the United States, Italy and Spain. T cells, B-cell-depleted T cells, or PBMCs supplied cDNA or gDNA.

Authors' methods: Amplified reference gene primers provided the basis for estimating nucleated cell counts. Using immunoSEQ multiplex PCR, the repertoire was profiled, and TCRdb retains in-frame clones only, with some absent. The V and J calls and clone size are taken from that table; D and trimming were inferred from the DNA. This repertoire shows more than 150,000 clones, 80% to 90% found once; its top ten account for around 20%. The origin of this receptor is a man between 65 and 85 years old with active or convalescent COVID-19. The chain links TRBV11-3 to TRBJ2-1; TRBD1 is a possible D gene (6 bases). The source material was peripheral blood. Written as DNA, the CDR3 is TGTGCCAGCAGCAAAGGGATCCCTCTAGCAGGGGTCTACAATGAGCAGTTCTTC. Translating it yields CASSKGIPLAGVYNEQFF. The variable domain in full, with the rest retrieved from reference TRBV11-3 and TRBJ2-1, is EAGVVQSPRYKIIEKKQPVAFWCNPISGHNTLYWYLQNLGQGPELLIRYENEEAVDDSQLPKDRFSAERLKGVDSTLKIQPAELGDSAVYLCASSKGIPLAGVYNEQFFGPGTRLTVL.